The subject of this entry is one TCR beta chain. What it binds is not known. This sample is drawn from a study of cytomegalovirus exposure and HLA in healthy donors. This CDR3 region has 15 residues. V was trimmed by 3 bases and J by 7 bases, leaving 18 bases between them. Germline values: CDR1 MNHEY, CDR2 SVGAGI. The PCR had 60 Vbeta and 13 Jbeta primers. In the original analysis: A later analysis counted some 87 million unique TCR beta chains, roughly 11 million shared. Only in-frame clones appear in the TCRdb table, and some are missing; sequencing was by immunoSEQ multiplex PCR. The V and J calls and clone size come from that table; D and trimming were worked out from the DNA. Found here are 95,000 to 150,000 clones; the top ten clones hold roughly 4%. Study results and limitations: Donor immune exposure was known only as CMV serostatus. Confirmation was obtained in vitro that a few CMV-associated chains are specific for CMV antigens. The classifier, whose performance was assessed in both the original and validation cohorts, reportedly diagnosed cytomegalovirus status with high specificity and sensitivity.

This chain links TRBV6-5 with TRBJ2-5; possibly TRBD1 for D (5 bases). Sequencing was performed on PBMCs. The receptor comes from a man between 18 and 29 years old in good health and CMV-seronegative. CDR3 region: CASSYYGHPEGTQYF. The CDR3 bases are TGTGCCAGCAGTTATTATGGACACCCGGAAGGGACCCAGTACTTC.